These 18 T cell receptor beta chains came from one sample sequenced in a study of blood T cell repertoires in COVID-19. Sequenced by immunoSEQ multiplex PCR; TCRdb stores in-frame clones only, minus some. There are 150,000 to 200,000 clones in the sample; 80% to 90% occur only once, and about 8.4% lies in the top ten. The sequencing sample was made of PBMCs or T cells enriched from blood (not recorded which). All receptors come from a woman between 18 and 29 years old who had recovered from COVID-19.

The rearrangement uses TRBV30 and TRBJ1-2; TRBD1 is a possible D gene (6 bases). This CDR3 comprises 13 residues. The ends were cut back, 8 bases at V and 5 bases at J, with 18 bases in the middle. CDR1 and CDR2 (germline): GTSNPN, SVGIG (reference sequence). The CDR3 region is CAALLRDTYGYTF. The CDR3 coding sequence is TGTGCCGCCCTTCTCCGGGACACTTATGGCTACACCTTC. Combining the CDR3 with reference TRBV30 and TRBJ1-2 gives the whole variable domain SQTIHQWPATLVQPVGSPLSLECTVEGTSNPNLYWYRQAAGRGLQLLFYSVGIGQISSEVPQNLSASRPQDRQFILSSKKLLLSDSGFYLCAALLRDTYGYTFGSGTRLTVV.

This clone has more than one count but fewer than ten. The chain combines TRBV28 with TRBJ2-7, with D perhaps TRBD1 (5 bases). The germline V gene has CDR1 MDHEN and CDR2 SYDVKM. The V end was cut by 6 bases, the J end by 2 bases, with 17 bases between. The CDR3 covers 15 residues. The CDR3 DNA sequence: TGTGCCAGCAGGACAGACCACCAAACACCCTACGAGCAGTACTTC. Translating gives CASRTDHQTPYEQYF.

Written as DNA, the CDR3 is TGTGCCAGTAGTATAGGTACGAGGTCAGGGAAGTTGACCCAGTACTTC. This encodes CASSIGTRSGKLTQYF. This sequence joins TRBV19 and TRBJ2-5; D might be TRBD1 (5 bases). Germline V lookup: CDR1 LNHDA, CDR2 SQIVND (reference sequence). V gave up 1 base and J gave up 7 bases, with 19 bases separating them. The CDR3 has 16 residues.

The chain joins TRBV9 to TRBJ2-2, with 10 bases that match TRBD2. Trimming removed 3 bases from V and 4 bases from J; junction bases left unmatched: 6. The CDR3 is 16 amino acids. The germline V gene encodes CDR1 SGDLS and CDR2 YYNGEE. CDR3 in DNA: TGTGCCAGCAGCGCCAACGTAGCGGGGGGCACCGGGGAGCTGTTTTTT. The encoded protein is CASSANVAGGTGELFF. The entire variable domain, with the rest obtained from reference TRBV9 and TRBJ2-2, is as follows: DSGVTQTPKHLITATGQRVTLRCSPRSGDLSVYWYQQSLDQGLQFLIQYYNGEERAKGNILERFSAQQFPDLHSELNLSSLELGDSALYFCASSANVAGGTGELFFGEGSRLTVL.

This sequence joins TRBV19 and TRBJ1-1, with D perhaps TRBD1 (5 bases). CDR1 is LNHDA, CDR2 SQIVND, per germline (reference sequence). The CDR3 extends over 12 amino acids. The CDR3 DNA is TGTGCTGCCAGGGCCATGAACACTGAAGCTTTCTTT. It encodes CAARAMNTEAFF.

In the case of this clone: Other nucleotide sequences from this sample produce the same CDR3. This sequence joins TRBV27 and TRBJ1-2; perhaps TRBD1 as D (6 bases). Germline lookup yields CDR1 MNHEY and CDR2 SMNVEV (reference sequence). The length of the CDR3 is 13 residues. Trimming shortened V by 5 bases and J by 4 bases, and 11 bases separated the two germline ends. CDR3 nucleotide sequence: TGTGCCAGCAGTCTCGGACAGTTCTATGGCTACACCTTC. Its protein is CASSLGQFYGYTF.

This chain joins TRBV27 and TRBJ1-5, with a weak D call TRBD1 (6 bases). The CDR3 is made up of 14 amino acids. Germline V gene sequence: CDR1 MNHEY, CDR2 SMNVEV (reference sequence). V lost 4 bases, J lost 3 bases, and 10 bases lay in between. CDR3 nucleotide sequence: TGTGCCAGCAGTTCTGGGGGCGACAATCAGCCCCAGCATTTT. Protein: CASSSGGDNQPQHF.

The rearrangement uses TRBV7-9 and TRBJ2-1, with TRBD1 matching over 7 bases. CDR1 and CDR2 from the germline V gene are SEHNR and FQNEAQ (reference sequence). The CDR3 runs to 15 residues. V lost 5 bases and J lost 5; bases outside the gene matches: 9. This chain's CDR3 is CASSPTGQRNNEQFF. The CDR3, as DNA: TGTGCCAGCAGCCCCACGGGACAGAGAAACAATGAGCAGTTCTTC.

V usage is TRBV19 and J usage is TRBJ1-4, with TRBD1 as a possible D gene (6 bases). Germline assignment: CDR1 LNHDA and CDR2 SQIVND (reference sequence). V was shortened by 6 bases and J by 7 bases, with 18 bases between the two germline ends. The CDR3 extends over 15 amino acids. CDR3 region: CASSPSYRDGEKLFF. The CDR3 DNA reads as TGTGCCAGTAGCCCATCTTACAGGGACGGTGAAAAACTGTTTTTT.

The V and J genes are TRBV4-3 and TRBJ1-1; TRBD1 is a possible D gene (6 bases). This CDR3 is 14 amino acids long. Trimming removed 2 bases at V and 7 bases at J, with 14 bases between. The germline V gene has CDR1 LGHNA and CDR2 YSLEER. CDR3 sequence (DNA): TGCGCCAGCAGCCAACCGAGGACAGTAAGTGAAGCTTTCTTT. Encoded protein: CASSQPRTVSEAFF.

In DNA form, the CDR3 reads TGTGCCAGCGGCCCTGGGCTAGCGGTGGTCCATGAGCAGTTCTTC. Protein sequence: CASGPGLAVVHEQFF. The J gene is TRBJ2-1, the V gene TRBV18, with 7 nucleotides matching TRBD2. Trimming at V came to 8 bases and at J to 8 bases, leaving 15 bases not matched to a gene. The length of the CDR3 is 15 residues. Germline CDR1 and CDR2: KGHSH and LQKENI.

This clone was seen a single time. This chain joins TRBV24-1 and TRBJ2-1, with a possible D match to TRBD1 (5 bases). CDR1 is KGHDR, CDR2 SFDVKD, per germline. V dropped 9 bases and J dropped 7 bases, with 12 bases sitting between them. The CDR3 extends over 12 amino acids. The CDR3 sequence: CATALRGNEQFF. In DNA, the CDR3 is TGTGCCACCGCACTAAGGGGTAATGAGCAGTTCTTC.

This clone was counted only a few times. The chain employs TRBV5-1 and TRBJ1-1; unclear D gene. Trimming took off 3 bases at V and 2 bases at J, with 17 bases between the two ends. In germline, CDR1 is SGHRS, CDR2 YFSETQ. This CDR3 contains 16 residues. The CDR3 loop reads CASSSYLNQLNTEAFF. The CDR3 DNA reads TGCGCCAGCAGCTCCTATCTTAACCAACTCAACACTGAAGCTTTCTTT.

The J gene is TRBJ1-4, the V gene TRBV27; D is undetermined. CDR1 and CDR2 from the germline V gene are MNHEY and SMNVEV (reference sequence). The CDR3 consists of 16 residues. The V gene lost 1 base and the J gene lost 2 bases, with 11 bases spanning the gap. CDR3 sequence: CASSLWAGGTNEKLFF. CDR3 nucleotide sequence: TGTGCCAGCAGTTTATGGGCAGGAGGGACTAATGAAAAACTGTTTTTT.

V usage is TRBV18 and J usage is TRBJ2-7; 7 nucleotides match TRBD1. V shed 4 bases, J shed 3 bases, and the junction held 12 bases outside the gene matches. Germline lookup yields CDR1 KGHSH and CDR2 LQKENI. The CDR3 length is 16 residues. This chain's CDR3 is CASSHPVGQTNYEQYF. As DNA, the CDR3 is TGTGCCAGCTCACATCCGGTGGGACAGACGAACTACGAGCAGTACTTC.

The chain is built from TRBV10-2 and TRBJ1-2, with 9 bases fitting TRBD1. Losses at the gene ends were 5 bases for V and 6 bases for J; bases not matched to a gene: 1. CDR1 is WSHSY and CDR2 is SAAADI in the germline V gene. The CDR3 consists of 12 residues. In DNA, the CDR3 is TGCGCCAGCAGTAGGGACAGGGATGGCTACACCTTC. Translating gives CASSRDRDGYTF.

This chain uses TRBV19 with TRBJ2-6; 9 bases map to TRBD1. Germline values: CDR1 LNHDA, CDR2 SQIVND (reference sequence). The J segment lost 2 bases and the V segment lost 4 bases, leaving 9 bases of the junction unmatched. This CDR3 is built from 18 residues. The CDR3 here is CASSKGQGNGPGANVLTF. The CDR3 coding sequence is TGTGCCAGTAGTAAAGGACAGGGGAATGGTCCTGGGGCCAACGTCCTGACTTTC.

The chain is built from TRBV9 and TRBJ2-4, with D possibly TRBD1 on 5 matching bases. The germline CDR1 and CDR2 sequences are SGDLS and YYNGEE. This CDR3 has 18 amino acids. Trimming left V 3 bases short and J 4 bases short, with 23 bases between. The CDR3 coding sequence is TGTGCCAGCAGCGCAGAGCATTCTGGGGCAGCAGTTAAAAACATTCAGTACTTC. It yields the protein CASSAEHSGAAVKNIQYF.